Each of the 18 T cell receptor beta chains below was sequenced from the same sample in a study of type 1 regulatory T cells (dated by TCRdb to the early 2020s). Reads for this sample came from an Illumina MiSeq. The public sequencing data were trimmed at Q25 with fastp and processed into clonotypes with MiXCR by TCRdb, which kept only in-frame beta chains. Entries that share a CDR3 protein sequence are merged under the most common genes and DNA. This sample has about 60,000 distinct CDR3 sequences in its table, and approximately 60% of those were observed once. The biggest ten clones account for about 2% of the sample. These receptors are not linked to any known antigen. Sequencing input: cultured non-Tr1 T cells, either the whole culture or a sorted T cell fraction (not recorded which). This sample's cell subset or site label indicates: non-Tr1 population from the T-allo10 product. Receptors were obtained from a human donor in good health.

There are a few counts of this clonotype. The chain joins TRBV20-1 to TRBJ2-7; D unclear. V lost 3 bases to trimming and J lost 3 bases, with 6 bases between them. The germline CDR1 and CDR2 sequences are DFQATT and SNEGSKA (reference sequence). This CDR3 comprises 11 residues. DNA for the CDR3: TGCAGTGCTAGTGACGGCTACGAGCAGTACTTC. It translates to CSASDGYEQYF.

This chain uses TRBV5-1 with TRBJ2-7; TRBD1 matches at 7 bases. CDR1 SGHRS and CDR2 YFSETQ come from the germline V gene. The CDR3 covers 14 residues. Losses at the gene ends were 3 bases for V and 3 bases for J; bases not matched to a gene: 6. The CDR3 bases are TGCGCCAGCAGCTCGGGACAGATTGTCTACGAGCAGTACTTC. Protein sequence: CASSSGQIVYEQYF.

The gene calls are TRBV20-1 and TRBJ1-6; TRBD1 aligns across 9 bases. This CDR3 spans 15 amino acids. Germline V gene sequence: CDR1 DFQATT, CDR2 SNEGSKA (reference sequence). The V and J ends lost 3 bases and 9 bases, in that order; junction bases with no gene match: 9. For the CDR3, the DNA is TGCAGTGCTAGTGAGGGCGGGACAGGGTTTTCACCCCTCCACTTT. Its translation: CSASEGGTGFSPLHF.

CDR3 nucleotide sequence: TGTGCCAGCAGCTCCGGACGTCAGATACGGGAGACCCAGTACTTC. Amino acids: CASSSGRQIRETQYF. The chain couples TRBV7-2 to TRBJ2-5; no definite D call. The CDR3 loop spans 15 amino acids. Deletions cut 4 bases from V and 5 bases from J, with 17 bases between. Germline CDR1 SGHTA, CDR2 FQGNSA. The full variable domain, in which reference TRBV7-2 and TRBJ2-5 provide the parts outside the CDR3, is GAGVSQSPSNKVTEKGKDVELRCDPISGHTALYWYRQSLGQGLEFLIYFQGNSAPDKSGLPSDRFSAERTGGSVSTLTIQRTQQEDSAVYLCASSSGRQIRETQYFGPGTRLLVL.

This clonotype was seen a few times. The CDR3 bases are TGCAGTGCTAGAGAATCTACAAGCTATGGCTACACCTTC. This gives the protein CSARESTSYGYTF. This rearrangement joins TRBV20-1 to TRBJ1-2; D call uncertain. Germline V CDR1 and CDR2: DFQATT, SNEGSKA (reference sequence). Trimming took 0 bases from V and 4 from J, leaving 9 bases between them. The CDR3 has 13 residues.

V gene TRBV6-6 combines with J gene TRBJ1-2, with D tentatively TRBD1 (6 bases). This CDR3 is 12 amino acids long. The germline V gene has CDR1 MNHNY and CDR2 SVGAGI (reference sequence). V was clipped by 5 bases and J by 7 bases, with 11 bases between them. The CDR3 region is CASSTQGSGYTF. The CDR3 nucleotides are TGTGCCAGCAGTACTCAGGGGTCTGGCTACACCTTC.

About this clonotype: Germline is not matched at one junction end, which may reflect a read error. The rearrangement uses TRBV15 and TRBJ2-7; D remains unclear. The CDR3 is 13 amino acids. Germline lookup yields CDR1 LNHNV and CDR2 YYDKDF (reference sequence). This chain's CDR3 is CATSTPGAVERYF. CDR3 nucleotides: TGTGCCACCAGCACCCCCGGAGCCGTTGAGCGGTACTTC.

The chain joins TRBV7-2 to TRBJ2-1; TRBD2 matches 10 bases. CDR1 is SGHTA and CDR2 is FQGNSA in the germline V gene. This CDR3 spans 15 amino acids. V shed 2 bases, J shed 2 bases, and the junction held 0 bases outside the gene matches. CDR3 sequence (DNA): TGTGCCAGCAGCTTACTAGCGGGGGCCTACAATGAGCAGTTCTTC. This translates into CASSLLAGAYNEQFF. The whole variable domain, filled in from reference TRBV7-2 and TRBJ2-1, reads GAGVSQSPSNKVTEKGKDVELRCDPISGHTALYWYRQSLGQGLEFLIYFQGNSAPDKSGLPSDRFSAERTGGSVSTLTIQRTQQEDSAVYLCASSLLAGAYNEQFFGPGTRLTVL.

This clonotype has a handful of counts. The gene calls are TRBV20-1 and TRBJ2-1; D is perhaps TRBD2 (5 bases). Germline V CDR1 and CDR2: DFQATT, SNEGSKA (reference sequence). The germline V and J ends were trimmed by 6 bases and 12 bases, with 24 bases remaining between them. The CDR3 consists of 14 residues. The CDR3 protein is CSAKLTVSGKAQFF. DNA of the CDR3: TGCAGTGCGAAGCTTACGGTCTCGGGGAAAGCGCAGTTCTTC.

This clonotype was recorded only once. V and J are TRBV4-3 and TRBJ1-6; 8 bases agree with TRBD1. Per germline, CDR1 LGHNA and CDR2 YSLEER. With 0 bases clipped from V and 9 bases from J, the junction kept 7 bases outside the gene matches. CDR3 length: 16 amino acids. This chain's CDR3 is CASSQDTAGGISPLHF. In nucleotides, the CDR3 is TGCGCCAGCAGCCAAGATACGGCAGGGGGCATTTCACCCCTCCACTTT.

A few counts support this clonotype. The rearrangement uses TRBV6-5 and TRBJ2-3; 9 bases line up with TRBD2. Per the germline V gene, CDR1 is MNHEY and CDR2 is SVGAGI. The CDR3 runs to 19 residues. V lost 6 bases to trimming and J lost 0 bases; unmatched junction nucleotides: 16. In DNA form, the CDR3 reads TGTGCCAGCAGACCCTCGGTAGCGGGAGTGTGGGGGAGCACAGATACGCAGTATTTT. This sequence encodes CASRPSVAGVWGSTDTQYF.

This clonotype was counted a few times. One end of the junction does not line up with germline, which may come from a read error. This sequence joins TRBV4-3 and TRBJ2-2; the D is unclear. The CDR3 loop spans 15 amino acids. Germline CDR1 LGHNA, CDR2 YSLEER. The CDR3 is CASSQVWSNTGELFF. The CDR3 DNA follows: TGTGCCAGCAGCCAAGTGTGGAGTAACACCGGGGAGCTGTTTTTT.

This rearrangement joins TRBV6-5 to TRBJ2-2; D might be TRBD1 or TRBD2, each matching 5 bases. V dropped 3 bases and J dropped 0 bases, with 14 bases sitting between them. CDR1 is MNHEY and CDR2 is SVGAGI in the germline V gene. The CDR3 has 17 amino acids. The CDR3 is CASSYVGTGPNTGELFF. The CDR3 DNA follows: TGTGCCAGCAGTTATGTAGGGACCGGGCCGAACACCGGGGAGCTGTTTTTT.

The gene calls are TRBV7-7 and TRBJ2-2; the match to TRBD1 covers 7 bases. CDR3 length: 16 residues. V was pared by 5 bases and J by 7 bases, with 13 bases of the junction left unmatched. CDR1 and CDR2 (germline): SSHAT, FNYEAQ (reference sequence). CDR3 loop: CASSKSPGGSVGELFF. The CDR3 region has the DNA TGTGCCAGCAGCAAAAGTCCAGGGGGTAGCGTCGGGGAGCTGTTTTTT.

The J gene is TRBJ2-1, the V gene TRBV5-1; either TRBD1 or TRBD2 may fit D (6 bases each). The CDR3 contains 14 residues. The ends were cut back, 5 bases at V and 8 bases at J, with 17 bases in the middle. The V gene's germline CDR1 is SGHRS and CDR2 YFSETQ. CDR3 loop: CASRAGDFGDEQFF. In DNA form, the CDR3 reads TGCGCCAGCAGGGCAGGGGACTTCGGGGATGAGCAGTTCTTC.

The chain combines TRBV29-1 with TRBJ2-6, with unresolved D. The germline V gene has CDR1 SQVTM and CDR2 ANQGSEA. The length of the CDR3 is 18 residues. V was cut by 0 bases and J by 4 bases, with 19 bases left in between. The CDR3 DNA follows: TGCAGCGTTGAAGATAAGGCGGCTCATACGACGGGGGCCAACGTCCTGACTTTC. As protein: CSVEDKAAHTTGANVLTF.

The gene calls are TRBV20-1 and TRBJ2-3; 12 nucleotides align to TRBD2. CDR3 size: 17 residues. Germline-derived CDR1 and CDR2 are DFQATT and SNEGSKA (reference sequence). The V gene end was trimmed by 5 bases and the J gene end by 0 bases; junction bases not matched to a gene: 9. CDR3 in DNA: TGCAGTGCTCGTACTAGCGGGAGGTCGTATAGCACAGATACGCAGTATTTT. As protein: CSARTSGRSYSTDTQYF.

This chain joins TRBV11-2 and TRBJ1-5; D is uncertain. Trimming cost V 0 bases and J 7 bases, with 7 bases left between them. CDR1 SGHAT and CDR2 FQNNGV come from the germline V gene. CDR3 size: 13 residues. The CDR3 reads CASSLDLEQPQHF. The CDR3, as DNA: TGTGCCAGCAGCTTAGATCTCGAGCAGCCCCAGCATTTT.